Below are 28 T cell receptor beta chains sequenced from a single sample in a study of blood T cells in healthy people across ages. The second PCR ran about 6 to 11 cycles with a sample-barcoded 5' primer and J-beta primers. TCRdb used MiXCR to reprocess the 5' RACE reads, holding one entry per CDR3 protein. The sample yields over 950,000 distinct CDR3 sequences, roughly two fifths seen once. Sample: blood. Receptors originate from a young man in good health.

Written as DNA, the CDR3 is TGTGCCAGCTCACCAGGGAGAACTCAAGAGACCCAGTACTTC. This encodes CASSPGRTQETQYF. The chain couples TRBV18 to TRBJ2-5, with D tentatively TRBD2 (5 bases). CDR3 length: 14 amino acids. Germline CDR1 and CDR2: KGHSH and LQKENI. V lost 2 bases, J lost 2 bases, and 9 bases lay in between.

This clonotype was detected only a few times. V usage is TRBV7-2 and J usage is TRBJ2-3; 8 positions agree with TRBD1. Germline V gives CDR1 SGHTA, CDR2 FQGNSA. V trimming: 5 bases; J trimming: 6 bases; junction bases outside the gene matches: 7. The length of the CDR3 is 14 residues. CDR3 in DNA: TGTGCCAGCAGCGTTGGGACAGGATATGATACGCAGTATTTT. It is translated as CASSVGTGYDTQYF.

This rearrangement joins TRBV20-1 to TRBJ1-5; unclear D gene. The CDR3 covers 12 residues. The germline V and J ends were trimmed by 0 bases and 5 bases, with 5 bases remaining between them. CDR1 is DFQATT and CDR2 is SNEGSKA in the germline V gene (reference sequence). The DNA of the CDR3 is TGCAGTGCTAGAGACATCGATCAGCCCCAGCATTTT. Protein product: CSARDIDQPQHF.

This sequence joins TRBV20-1 and TRBJ1-6, with a possible D match to TRBD1 (6 bases). Between the trimmed V and J ends, which lost 0 bases and 7 bases, there was a span of 13 bases. Per germline, CDR1 DFQATT and CDR2 SNEGSKA (reference sequence). This CDR3 region has 15 residues. The CDR3, as DNA: TGCAGTGCTAGAGATGGGGGCTTGACAAATTCACCCCTCCACTTT. Translated, it gives CSARDGGLTNSPLHF.

The chain combines TRBV6-1 with TRBJ2-3, with TRBD1 identical over 8 bases. The CDR3 extends over 16 amino acids. The ends lost 3 bases at V and 2 bases at J; junction bases unmatched: 7. The germline CDR1 and CDR2 sequences are MNHNS and SASEGT. CDR3 coding DNA: TGTGCCAGCAGTGACCCAGGACAGGGTGACACAGATACGCAGTATTTT. Encoded protein: CASSDPGQGDTDTQYF.

The gene calls are TRBV4-2 and TRBJ1-4; no clear D gene. The CDR3 length is 15 residues. Germline CDR1 LGHNA, CDR2 YNFKEQ. V was clipped by 0 bases and J by 8 bases, with 13 bases between them. CDR3 bases: TGTGCCAGCAGCCAAGATTTACCTTGGCAGGAAAAACTGTTTTTT. It codes for CASSQDLPWQEKLFF.

V and J are TRBV25-1 and TRBJ2-1; 9 bases map to TRBD1. Germline CDR1 MGHDK, CDR2 SYGVNS. V trimming: 6 bases; J trimming: 10 bases; junction bases outside the gene matches: 4. This CDR3 spans 12 amino acids. CDR3 nucleotides: TGTGCCAGCAGAACCGGGACAGGGGAGCAGTTCTTC. This codes for CASRTGTGEQFF.

This chain joins TRBV2 and TRBJ1-4, with D possibly TRBD1 on 6 matching bases. The CDR3 has 14 amino acids. The V and J ends lost 9 bases and 7 bases respectively, with 18 bases between them. CDR1 is SNHLY, CDR2 FYNNEI, per germline. CDR3 bases: TGTGCCAGTGTGCCGAGGGGGGCTGGTGAAAAACTGTTTTTT. This translates into CASVPRGAGEKLFF. The full variable domain, completed using reference TRBV2 and TRBJ1-4, is EPEVTQTPSHQVTQMGQEVILRCVPISNHLYFYWYRQILGQKVEFLVSFYNNEISEKSEIFDDQFSVERPDGSNFTLKIRSTKLEDSAMYFCASVPRGAGEKLFFGSGTQLSVL.

This clonotype was found many times. The chain uses TRBV5-1 and TRBJ2-3; D might be TRBD2 (7 bases). Between the trimmed V and J ends, which lost 0 bases and 2 bases, there was a span of 13 bases. The CDR3 covers 16 residues. From germline, CDR1 is SGHRS and CDR2 YFSETQ. As DNA, the CDR3 is TGCGCCAGCAGCTTGGGGGGGGGCTTCTCCACAGATACGCAGTATTTT. Residues: CASSLGGGFSTDTQYF.

About this clonotype itself: A read error may explain this, as a much larger clone is one base away. V and J are TRBV29-1 and TRBJ1-2, with 8 bases identical to TRBD1. Germline V gene data show CDR1 as SQVTM and CDR2 as ANQGSEA. This CDR3 is 14 amino acids long. As DNA, the CDR3 is TGCAGCGTTGAGGATGACAGGGGAGGCTATGGCCACACCTTC. The encoded protein is CSVEDDRGGYGHTF.

The chain recombines TRBV9 with TRBJ2-7; D uncertain. This CDR3 has 14 amino acids. Germline assignment: CDR1 SGDLS and CDR2 YYNGEE. The germline V and J ends were trimmed by 0 bases and 7 bases, with 14 bases remaining between them. CDR3 loop: CASSVELRVSEQYF. In nucleotides, the CDR3 is TGTGCCAGCAGCGTAGAGTTAAGGGTCAGTGAGCAGTACTTC.

The table lists this clonotype with a few counts. This chain uses TRBV2 with TRBJ1-4; possible D gene TRBD1, 6 bases. The germline CDR1 and CDR2 sequences are SNHLY and FYNNEI. This CDR3 region has 15 residues. V shed 7 bases and J shed 4 bases, with 16 bases lying between them. The CDR3 DNA sequence: TGTGCCAGCAACCCCCGGACAGCCGATAATGAAAAACTGTTTTTT. It yields the protein CASNPRTADNEKLFF.

This clonotype was observed a handful of times. The chain recombines TRBV20-1 with TRBJ2-1, with 7 bases matching TRBD1. The germline V gene has CDR1 DFQATT and CDR2 SNEGSKA (reference sequence). Unmatched junction bases numbered 7, after V lost 6 bases and J lost 2 bases. The CDR3 is 14 residues long. The CDR3 sequence: CSAPPGQPYNEQFF. As DNA, the CDR3 is TGCAGTGCACCACCGGGACAGCCCTACAATGAGCAGTTCTTC.

The genes are TRBV12-3 or TRBV12-4 and TRBJ1-2; 8 bases line up with TRBD1. The J segment lost 8 bases and the V segment lost 6 bases, leaving 23 bases of the junction unmatched. The CDR3 runs to 18 residues. The CDR3 is CASRSAETGVRSSHGYTF. In DNA, the CDR3 is TGTGCCAGCAGATCAGCGGAGACAGGGGTTCGTAGTTCGCACGGCTACACCTTC.

The chain links TRBV2 to TRBJ1-4, with TRBD1 matching over 7 bases. This CDR3 contains 13 residues. Looked up from germline, CDR1 is SNHLY and CDR2 is FYNNEI. CDR3 protein: CAGQRSFNEKLFF. The CDR3 DNA reads as TGTGCGGGACAGAGAAGCTTTAATGAAAAACTGTTTTTT.

The CDR3 coding sequence is TGCAGCGTGAGTGACGGGCTGCTTAATTCACCCCTCCACTTT. It encodes CSVSDGLLNSPLHF. This sequence joins TRBV29-1 and TRBJ1-6; D is unclear. The CDR3 runs 14 residues. The germline V gene has CDR1 SQVTM and CDR2 ANQGSEA. V was trimmed by 6 bases and J by 6 bases, leaving 15 bases between them.

The chain combines TRBV4-2 with TRBJ1-1; D is perhaps TRBD1 (5 bases). Trimming pared 4 bases from V and 8 bases from J, leaving 17 bases between. The CDR3 loop spans 14 amino acids. Germline loops: CDR1 LGHNA, CDR2 YNFKEQ. The CDR3 sequence is CASSPGGFRAEAFF. The DNA for the CDR3 is TGTGCCAGCAGCCCCGGGGGGTTCCGGGCCGAAGCTTTCTTT.

The chain uses TRBV5-1 and TRBJ2-1; 8 bases fit TRBD1. This CDR3 has 14 residues. Trimming took 4 bases from V and 6 from J; bases not matched to a gene: 6. Per germline, CDR1 SGHRS and CDR2 YFSETQ. The CDR3 sequence: CASSLNRGTNEQFF. The CDR3 DNA reads TGCGCCAGCAGCCTTAACAGGGGGACCAATGAGCAGTTCTTC.

This clonotype was found a few times. The J gene is TRBJ2-1, the V gene TRBV12-3 or TRBV12-4; 7 bases are shared with TRBD1. The junction had 15 bases not matched to a gene; V was cut back by 6 bases and J by 1 base. This CDR3 is built from 18 residues. CDR3: CASRLALTGAGSYNEQFF. The DNA of the CDR3 is TGTGCCAGCAGACTTGCTCTTACAGGGGCTGGTTCCTACAATGAGCAGTTCTTC.

This clonotype was observed a few times. The chain links TRBV12-3 or TRBV12-4 to TRBJ1-1; no definite D call. The CDR3 totals 14 residues. The V end lost 6 bases, the J end lost 0 bases, and 11 bases lay between the germline ends. CDR3 in amino acids: CASSSPIMNTEAFF. The CDR3 DNA reads as TGTGCCAGCAGCTCCCCGATAATGAACACTGAAGCTTTCTTT.

The V gene is TRBV5-4, the J gene TRBJ2-1; possibly TRBD1 for D (5 bases). This CDR3 contains 14 residues. The V end was cut by 1 base, the J end by 4 bases, with 9 bases between. CDR1 is SGHNT, CDR2 YYREEE, per germline (reference sequence). CDR3 region: CASSLSQGYNEQFF. DNA for the CDR3: TGTGCCAGCAGCTTGTCCCAGGGTTACAATGAGCAGTTCTTC.

The rearrangement links TRBV30 to TRBJ1-2; 10 bases are shared with TRBD1. Germline V gene lookup returns CDR1 GTSNPN and CDR2 SVGIG (reference sequence). Trimming cost V 3 bases and J 5 bases; bases outside gene matches: 6. The CDR3 has 14 amino acids. The CDR3 loop reads CAWSDDRGPYGYTF. The CDR3 DNA reads as TGTGCCTGGAGCGACGACAGGGGGCCATATGGCTACACCTTC.

This clonotype was counted a few times. The CDR3 protein is CASSVRQGDGEKLFF. In DNA form, the CDR3 reads TGTGCCAGCAGCGTACGACAGGGGGATGGTGAAAAACTGTTTTTT. This chain uses TRBV9 with TRBJ1-4; 9 bases map to TRBD1. CDR3 length: 15 amino acids. Germline V gene data show CDR1 as SGDLS and CDR2 as YYNGEE. V lost 1 base to trimming and J lost 7 bases; unmatched junction nucleotides: 5.

This clonotype was seen only once. The rearrangement uses TRBV14 and TRBJ2-1; TRBD2 is a possible D gene (5 bases). The DNA matches TRBJ2-7 better at its end, which makes the J call doubtful. The CDR3 runs 13 residues. Per the germline V gene, CDR1 is SGHDN and CDR2 is FVKESK. The CDR3 spells CASSQDYGDEQYF. CDR3 sequence (DNA): TGTGCCAGCAGCCAAGATTACGGGGATGAGCAGTACTTC.

The chain employs TRBV20-1 and TRBJ1-2; 10 positions match TRBD1. With V trimmed by 2 bases and J by 3 bases, 3 bases remained unmatched. CDR1 and CDR2 from the germline V gene are DFQATT and SNEGSKA (reference sequence). CDR3 length: 14 residues. This CDR3 reads CSARSGTGDYGYTF. As DNA, the CDR3 is TGCAGTGCTAGAAGCGGGACAGGGGACTATGGCTACACCTTC.

To note about this clonotype: A much larger clone differs from this one at a single base, so this may be a read error. The chain has TRBV29-1 and TRBJ2-7; D may be TRBD1 (6 bases). The germline V gene has CDR1 SQVTM and CDR2 ANQGSEA. There are 15 residues in the CDR3. V was shortened by 4 bases and J by 1 base, with 17 bases between the two germline ends. The CDR3 is CSVGGQGKRSYEQYF. The CDR3 DNA reads as TGCAGCGTTGGTGGGCAGGGGAAAAGATCCTACGAGCAGTACTTC.

The sample holds one count of this clonotype. The rearrangement joins TRBV6-1 to TRBJ2-2; the D is unclear. Germline CDR1 MNHNS, CDR2 SASEGT. The germline V and J ends were trimmed by 6 bases and 4 bases, with 15 bases remaining between them. The CDR3 covers 15 residues. The CDR3, as DNA: TGTGCCAGCAGAATGGGCAGAAATCCCACCGGGGAGCTGTTTTTT. Its translation is CASRMGRNPTGELFF.

This clonotype was counted ten times or more. The chain joins TRBV10-3 to TRBJ1-2; 7 bases agree with TRBD1. Germline lookup yields CDR1 ENHRY and CDR2 SYGVKD. V gave up 0 bases and J gave up 4 bases; unmatched junction bases: 2. CDR3 length: 14 residues. The CDR3, as DNA: TGTGCCATCAGTGAGTCGAACAGGGGCTATGGCTACACCTTC. Amino acid sequence: CAISESNRGYGYTF.